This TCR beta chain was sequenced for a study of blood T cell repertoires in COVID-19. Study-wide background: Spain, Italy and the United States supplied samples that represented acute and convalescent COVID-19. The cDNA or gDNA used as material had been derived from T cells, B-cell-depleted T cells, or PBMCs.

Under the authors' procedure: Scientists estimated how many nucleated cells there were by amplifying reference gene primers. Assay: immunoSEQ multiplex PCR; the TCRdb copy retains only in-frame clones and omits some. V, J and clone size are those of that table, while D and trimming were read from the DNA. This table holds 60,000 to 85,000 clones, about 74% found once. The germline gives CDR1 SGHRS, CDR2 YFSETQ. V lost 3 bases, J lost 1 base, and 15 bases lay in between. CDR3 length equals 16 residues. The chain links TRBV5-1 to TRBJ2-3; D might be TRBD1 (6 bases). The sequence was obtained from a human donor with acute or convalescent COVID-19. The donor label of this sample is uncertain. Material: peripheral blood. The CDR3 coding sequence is TGCGCCAGCAGCTCTGGGACACCTGGGGGCACAGATACGCAGTATTTT. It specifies CASSSGTPGGTDTQYF.